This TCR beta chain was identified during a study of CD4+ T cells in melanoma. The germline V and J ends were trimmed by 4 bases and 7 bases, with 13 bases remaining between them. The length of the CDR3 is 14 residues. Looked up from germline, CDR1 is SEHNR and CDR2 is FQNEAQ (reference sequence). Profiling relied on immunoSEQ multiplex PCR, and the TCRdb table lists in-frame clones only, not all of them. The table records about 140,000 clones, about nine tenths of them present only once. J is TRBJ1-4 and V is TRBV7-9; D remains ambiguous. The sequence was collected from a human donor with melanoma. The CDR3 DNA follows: TGTGCCAGCAGCTCCGGGCCAGCGGGTGAAAAACTGTTTTTT. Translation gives CASSSGPAGEKLFF.